Each of the 25 T cell receptor beta chains below was sequenced from the same sample in a study of resident and recirculating memory T cells in vitiligo. The protocol was immunoSEQ multiplex PCR, while the TCRdb copy is restricted to in-frame clones and leaves out a portion. This sample has around 78,000 clones; just over 90% occur once, and the top ten carry approximately 4.7%. The sequenced material came from blood. The receptors shown here come from a male donor with vitiligo.

The chain has TRBV28 and TRBJ2-7; D unclear. V lost 5 bases to trimming and J lost 4 bases, with 3 bases between them. The CDR3 loop spans 10 amino acids. The germline CDR1 and CDR2 sequences are MDHEN and SYDVKM. CDR3 in amino acids: CASSHYEQYF. The CDR3 DNA reads TGTGCCAGCAGTCATTACGAGCAGTACTTC.

This clone showed up just once. CDR3 sequence: CSSNDRNSYNEQFF. For the CDR3, the DNA is TGTTCCTCCAACGACAGGAACTCCTACAATGAGCAGTTCTTC. The chain joins TRBV14 to TRBJ2-1, with a weak D call TRBD1 (6 bases). Per the germline V gene, CDR1 is SGHDN and CDR2 is FVKESK. This CDR3 is built from 14 residues.

This clone appeared a single time. The genes are TRBV7-2 and TRBJ2-7; D perhaps matches TRBD1 (6 bases). Per germline, CDR1 SGHTA and CDR2 FQGNSA. V lost 5 bases and J 2 bases, leaving 19 bases between the germline ends. The CDR3 covers 16 residues. The CDR3 region has the DNA TGTGCCAGCAGCGAAGGGGGTAGGACGGAGGCCTACGAGCAGTACTTC. Its protein product is CASSEGGRTEAYEQYF. Drawing the rest from reference TRBV7-2 and TRBJ2-7, the complete variable domain is GAGVSQSPSNKVTEKGKDVELRCDPISGHTALYWYRQSLGQGLEFLIYFQGNSAPDKSGLPSDRFSAERTGGSVSTLTIQRTQQEDSAVYLCASSEGGRTEAYEQYFGPGTRLTVT.

The chain links TRBV7-7 to TRBJ2-1; TRBD2 aligns across 11 bases. The junction had 11 bases not matched to a gene; V was cut back by 5 bases and J by 8 bases. The CDR3 contains 16 residues. Germline V gene lookup returns CDR1 SSHAT and CDR2 FNYEAQ (reference sequence). DNA for the CDR3: TGTGCCAGCAGCGATCATAGCGGGAGGGCCGTCGATGAGCAGTTCTTC. It specifies CASSDHSGRAVDEQFF.

This sequence joins TRBV27 and TRBJ2-3, with 9 bases aligning to TRBD2. The junction had 3 bases not matched to a gene; V was cut back by 0 bases and J by 2 bases. Per germline, CDR1 MNHEY and CDR2 SMNVEV (reference sequence). CDR3 length: 16 amino acids. For the CDR3, the DNA is TGTGCCAGCAGTTTATCCCTAGCGGGAATCACAGATACGCAGTATTTT. The encoded protein is CASSLSLAGITDTQYF.

V is TRBV23-1 and J is TRBJ2-7, with TRBD2 matching over 7 bases. TRBV23-1 carries the ORF label, with uncertain function. The CDR3 has 13 amino acids. V was clipped by 0 bases and J by 9 bases; unmatched bases: 5. The CDR3 protein is CASSQSTGGTQYF. In nucleotides, the CDR3 is TGCGCCAGCAGTCAATCGACGGGAGGTACGCAGTACTTC.

The genes are TRBV4-1 and TRBJ2-2, with D possibly TRBD2 on 6 matching bases. Trimming removed 1 base at V and 2 bases at J, with 11 bases between. The CDR3 is 16 amino acids. Germline lookup yields CDR1 MGHRA and CDR2 YSYEKL. The CDR3 loop reads CASSQALADNTGELFF. The CDR3 DNA reads TGCGCCAGCAGCCAAGCATTAGCGGATAACACCGGGGAGCTGTTTTTT.

The V and J genes are TRBV28 and TRBJ1-1; possibly TRBD1 for D (6 bases). Germline-derived CDR1 and CDR2 are MDHEN and SYDVKM. The CDR3 sequence is 17 residues long. The germline V and J ends were trimmed by 4 bases and 4 bases, with 22 bases remaining between them. The chain's CDR3 is CASSSSNRARTITEAFF. The CDR3 region has the DNA TGTGCCAGCAGTTCCTCTAACAGGGCTCGAACAATCACTGAAGCTTTCTTT.

J is TRBJ1-2 and V is TRBV30; D might be TRBD1 (5 bases). Germline CDR1 and CDR2: GTSNPN and SVGIG (reference sequence). This CDR3 has 12 residues. The V gene lost 6 bases and the J gene lost 4 bases, with 12 bases spanning the gap. CDR3 residues: CACGAVGYGYTF. Here the CDR3 DNA reads TGTGCCTGTGGGGCGGTGGGCTATGGCTACACCTTC.

The CDR3: CASRRTGLEKLFF. CDR3 DNA: TGTGCCAGCAGGAGGACAGGGTTGGAAAAACTGTTTTTT. The chain is built from TRBV28 and TRBJ1-4, with TRBD1 matching 8 bases. From germline, CDR1 is MDHEN and CDR2 SYDVKM. V trimming: 6 bases; J trimming: 8 bases; junction bases outside the gene matches: 5. This CDR3 region has 13 residues.

The gene calls are TRBV5-1 and TRBJ2-3; 7 nucleotides align to TRBD2. The CDR3 totals 16 residues. With V trimmed by 0 bases and J by 1 base, 5 bases remained unmatched. Germline loops: CDR1 SGHRS, CDR2 YFSETQ. CDR3 in DNA: TGCGCCAGCAGCTTGGCCACTAGCGCCGGCACAGATACGCAGTATTTT. It codes for CASSLATSAGTDTQYF. Supplemented by reference TRBV5-1 and TRBJ2-3, the full variable domain reads KAGVTQTPRYLIKTRGQQVTLSCSPISGHRSVSWYQQTPGQGLQFLFEYFSETQRNKGNFPGRFSGRQFSNSRSEMNVSTLELGDSALYLCASSLATSAGTDTQYFGPGTRLTVL.

J is TRBJ1-2 and V is TRBV28, with a possible D match to TRBD1 (5 bases). V was shortened by 1 base and J by 1 base, with 7 bases between the two germline ends. Germline lookup yields CDR1 MDHEN and CDR2 SYDVKM. CDR3 size: 14 residues. The CDR3 region has the DNA TGTGCCAGCAGTTTATTACAGGTTAACTATGGCTACACCTTC. Protein: CASSLLQVNYGYTF.

The J gene is TRBJ2-7, the V gene TRBV7-9; TRBD2 might be the D (6 bases). Germline V CDR1 and CDR2: SEHNR, FQNEAQ (reference sequence). The CDR3 loop spans 14 amino acids. Between the trimmed V and J ends, which lost 2 bases and 3 bases, there was a span of 11 bases. The CDR3 DNA is TGTGCCAGCAGCTTACGGGAGTCATTCTACGAGCAGTACTTC. Translation gives CASSLRESFYEQYF.

J is TRBJ2-2 and V is TRBV7-9, with D possibly matching TRBD2 (6 bases). Trimming removed 6 bases at V and 7 bases at J, with 18 bases between. The CDR3 is 15 amino acids. The germline V gene has CDR1 SEHNR and CDR2 FQNEAQ (reference sequence). CDR3 in DNA: TGTGCCAGCAGACCACCGGGAGTCGCGGGCGGGGAGCTGTTTTTT. This codes for CASRPPGVAGGELFF.

V gene TRBV18 combines with J gene TRBJ2-7; TRBD2 might be the D (6 bases). CDR1 is KGHSH and CDR2 is LQKENI in the germline V gene. The germline V and J ends were trimmed by 3 bases and 4 bases, with 16 bases remaining between them. This CDR3 is 15 amino acids long. The CDR3 DNA sequence: TGTGCCAGCTCACCGACGGCGGGATGGGTGTACGAGCAGTACTTC. This codes for CASSPTAGWVYEQYF.

J is TRBJ2-7 and V is TRBV6-1, with D unclear. The CDR3 is 18 amino acids. The V gene's germline CDR1 is MNHNS and CDR2 SASEGT. V was trimmed by 4 bases and J by 1 base, leaving 23 bases between them. CDR3 nucleotide sequence: TGTGCCAGCAGTGGTGGAAGGTGGGCAGGCCGAATTTCCTACGAGCAGTACTTC. Amino acids: CASSGGRWAGRISYEQYF.

This clone has just a few counts. This rearrangement joins TRBV4-1 to TRBJ1-1; no clear D. Between the trimmed V and J ends, which lost 1 base and 6 bases, there was a span of 9 bases. CDR1 is MGHRA, CDR2 YSYEKL, per germline. This CDR3 has 13 residues. CDR3 DNA: TGCGCCAGCAGCCAAGCGGGTCCGGCTGAAGCTTTCTTT. Translated, it gives CASSQAGPAEAFF.

The chain joins TRBV27 to TRBJ2-7; TRBD2 aligns across 8 bases. Losses at the gene ends were 5 bases for V and 1 base for J; bases not matched to a gene: 13. CDR3 length: 17 amino acids. The V gene's germline CDR1 is MNHEY and CDR2 SMNVEV (reference sequence). The CDR3 spells CASSGWGGRHNSYEQYF. The CDR3 DNA sequence: TGTGCCAGCAGTGGGTGGGGCGGGAGGCATAATTCCTACGAGCAGTACTTC.

The chain links TRBV5-1 to TRBJ2-7, with D possibly TRBD2 on 6 matching bases. V shed 4 bases and J shed 3 bases, with 17 bases lying between them. The CDR3 runs 15 residues. Germline V gives CDR1 SGHRS, CDR2 YFSETQ. DNA for the CDR3: TGCGCCAGCAGCCAAACATTGGGGGGAGGCTACGAGCAGTACTTC. This encodes CASSQTLGGGYEQYF.

V gene TRBV5-5 combines with J gene TRBJ2-1; D not certain. The V end lost 5 bases, the J end lost 6 bases, and 18 bases lay between the germline ends. CDR1 SGHKS and CDR2 YYEKEE come from the germline V gene (reference sequence). The CDR3 consists of 15 residues. The CDR3 bases are TGTGCCAGCAGGGCCCCTCTAGAAAGTTTCAATGAGCAGTTCTTC. Translated: CASRAPLESFNEQFF.

The V gene is TRBV5-3, the J gene TRBJ2-1; D possibly corresponds to TRBD1 (5 bases). TRBV5-3 is reported as an ORF; its role is uncertain. CDR3 length equals 15 residues. V lost 0 bases to trimming and J lost 0 bases, with 7 bases between them. The CDR3 region is CARSLGGSSYNEQFF. CDR3 DNA sequence: TGTGCCAGAAGCTTGGGGGGCAGCTCCTACAATGAGCAGTTCTTC.

This chain uses TRBV6-1 with TRBJ1-1, with D possibly TRBD1 on 6 matching bases. The V end lost 6 bases, the J end lost 3 bases, and 17 bases lay between the germline ends. Germline V gives CDR1 MNHNS, CDR2 SASEGT. CDR3 length equals 15 residues. The CDR3 protein is CASRPDQGWDTEAFF. The CDR3 bases are TGTGCCAGCAGGCCGGACCAGGGGTGGGACACTGAAGCTTTCTTT.

The rearrangement links TRBV28 to TRBJ2-1, with a possible D match to TRBD1 (5 bases). Germline lookup yields CDR1 MDHEN and CDR2 SYDVKM. The V end was cut by 9 bases, the J end by 5 bases, with 14 bases between. The CDR3 runs 13 residues. CDR3 in DNA: TGTGCCAGTCAGGGTTTCAGACACAATGAGCAGTTCTTC. This translates into CASQGFRHNEQFF.

The chain joins TRBV9 to TRBJ2-7, with 7 bases identical to TRBD2. The CDR3 has 15 amino acids. J gave up 3 bases and V 4 bases, and 10 bases lay outside the gene matches. From germline, CDR1 is SGDLS and CDR2 YYNGEE. The CDR3 DNA is TGTGCCAGCAGCCCAGCAGCGGGGAAGGGCTACGAGCAGTACTTC. Translating it yields CASSPAAGKGYEQYF.

The chain carries TRBV12-5 and TRBJ2-2; 9 nucleotides agree with TRBD1. The CDR3 covers 15 residues. The V and J ends lost 6 bases and 5 bases, in that order; junction bases with no gene match: 7. Germline assignment: CDR1 LGHNT and CDR2 FRNRAP. CDR3 sequence (DNA): TGTGCTAGTGGGACACAGGGGGCCGGAACCGGGGAGCTGTTTTTT. It encodes CASGTQGAGTGELFF.